The 5 T cell receptor beta chains below all came from one sample that was sequenced in a study of T-cell memory formation after mild COVID-19. TCRdb itself ran the 5' RACE reads through MiXCR, one entry per CDR3 protein. The data show about 250,000 distinct CDR3 sequences, about a sixth seen once. Sequencing input: PBMCs or a T cell subset sorted from them (not recorded which). The origin of the receptors is a man between 18 and 35 years old who had mild COVID-19 (a few samples of this study predate the infection). Cell type and time point are not known.

The V gene is TRBV9, the J gene TRBJ2-5, with D possibly matching TRBD1 (5 bases). The germline gives CDR1 SGDLS, CDR2 YYNGEE. Between the trimmed V and J ends, which lost 0 bases and 1 base, there was a span of 16 bases. The CDR3 is 17 residues long. DNA of the CDR3: TGTGCCAGCAGCGTAGCTTCTGACAGTAGGGGCCAAGAGACCCAGTACTTC. Amino acid sequence: CASSVASDSRGQETQYF.

The chain uses TRBV6-1 and TRBJ1-4; a weak D match, TRBD1 (5 bases). The CDR3 extends over 17 amino acids. Trimming took 1 base from V and 5 from J, leaving 17 bases between them. Germline V lookup: CDR1 MNHNS, CDR2 SASEGT. CDR3 sequence: CASSEGQFEYWNEKLFF. CDR3 in DNA: TGTGCCAGCAGTGAAGGACAGTTCGAGTATTGGAATGAAAAACTGTTTTTT.

V usage is TRBV6-2 or TRBV6-3 and J usage is TRBJ1-2; D is undetermined. CDR3 length equals 11 residues. Germline CDR1 is MNHEY and CDR2 is SVGEGT. The germline V and J ends were trimmed by 6 bases and 8 bases, with 10 bases remaining between them. CDR3 in amino acids: CASSSPGGYTF. The CDR3, as DNA: TGTGCCAGCAGCTCTCCGGGGGGCTACACCTTC.

This clonotype was detected a few times. This chain connects TRBV4-3 to TRBJ2-5; D not certain. CDR1 and CDR2 (germline): LGHNA, YSLEER. V lost 5 bases, J lost 5 bases, and 0 bases lay in between. The CDR3 contains 9 residues. CDR3 DNA sequence: TGCGCCAGCAGCGAGACCCAGTACTTC. This codes for CASSETQYF.

The rearrangement uses TRBV4-2 and TRBJ1-6; D may be TRBD1 (6 bases). The germline V gene has CDR1 LGHNA and CDR2 YNFKEQ. The CDR3 sequence is 16 residues long. V was shortened by 3 bases and J by 9 bases, with 18 bases between the two germline ends. As DNA, the CDR3 is TGTGCCAGCAGCCACCTGGGGCAGGGGAGATTTTCACCCCTCCACTTT. This gives the protein CASSHLGQGRFSPLHF.